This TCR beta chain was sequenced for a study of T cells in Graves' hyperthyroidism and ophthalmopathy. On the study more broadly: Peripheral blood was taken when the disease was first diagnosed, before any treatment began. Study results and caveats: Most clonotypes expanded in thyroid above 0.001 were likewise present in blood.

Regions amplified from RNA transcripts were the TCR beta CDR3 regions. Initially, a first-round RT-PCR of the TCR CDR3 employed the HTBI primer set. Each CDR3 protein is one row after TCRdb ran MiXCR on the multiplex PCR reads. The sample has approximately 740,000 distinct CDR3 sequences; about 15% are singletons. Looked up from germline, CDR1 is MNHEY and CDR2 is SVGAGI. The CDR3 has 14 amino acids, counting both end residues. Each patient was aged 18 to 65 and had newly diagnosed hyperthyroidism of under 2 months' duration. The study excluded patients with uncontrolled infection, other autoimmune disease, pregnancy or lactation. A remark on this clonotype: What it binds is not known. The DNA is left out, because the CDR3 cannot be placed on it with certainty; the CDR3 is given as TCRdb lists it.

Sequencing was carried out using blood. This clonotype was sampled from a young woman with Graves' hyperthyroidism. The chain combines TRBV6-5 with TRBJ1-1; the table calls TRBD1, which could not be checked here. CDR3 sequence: CASSYSVGRGSSFF.